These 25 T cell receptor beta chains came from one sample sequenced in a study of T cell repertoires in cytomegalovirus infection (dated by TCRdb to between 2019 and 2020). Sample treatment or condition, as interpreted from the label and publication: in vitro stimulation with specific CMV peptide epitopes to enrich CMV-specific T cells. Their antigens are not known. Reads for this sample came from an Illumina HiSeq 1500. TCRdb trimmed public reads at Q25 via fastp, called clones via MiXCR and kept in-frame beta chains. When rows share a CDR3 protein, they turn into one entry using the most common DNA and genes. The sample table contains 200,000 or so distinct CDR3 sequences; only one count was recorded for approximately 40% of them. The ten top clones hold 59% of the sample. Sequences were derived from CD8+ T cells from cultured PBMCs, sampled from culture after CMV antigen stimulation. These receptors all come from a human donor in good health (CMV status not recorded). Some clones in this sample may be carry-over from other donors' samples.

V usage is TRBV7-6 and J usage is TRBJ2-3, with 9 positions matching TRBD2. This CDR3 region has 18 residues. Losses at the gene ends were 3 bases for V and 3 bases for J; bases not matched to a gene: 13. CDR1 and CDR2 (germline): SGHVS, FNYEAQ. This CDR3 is CASSFFGLSGSGTDTQYF. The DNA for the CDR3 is TGTGCCAGCAGCTTTTTCGGGCTTAGCGGGAGTGGAACAGATACGCAGTATTTT.

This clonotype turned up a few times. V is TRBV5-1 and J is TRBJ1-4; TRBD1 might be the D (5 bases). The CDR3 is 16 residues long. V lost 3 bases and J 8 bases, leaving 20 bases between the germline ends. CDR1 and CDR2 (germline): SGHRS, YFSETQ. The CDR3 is CASSSKSGSWGEKLFF. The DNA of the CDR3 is TGCGCCAGCAGCTCCAAATCTGGCTCTTGGGGCGAAAAACTGTTTTTT.

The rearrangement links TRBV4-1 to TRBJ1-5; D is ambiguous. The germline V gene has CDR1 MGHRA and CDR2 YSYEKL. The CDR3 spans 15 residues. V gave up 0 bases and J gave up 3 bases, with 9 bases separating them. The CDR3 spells CASSQDLGYNQPQHF. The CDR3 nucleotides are TGCGCCAGCAGCCAAGATTTAGGTTACAATCAGCCCCAGCATTTT.

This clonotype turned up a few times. The CDR3 DNA reads TGCAGCGTCCCCTTCGGGTTGTCCCTATACAATGAGCAGTTCTTC. Its protein is CSVPFGLSLYNEQFF. The genes are TRBV29-1 and TRBJ2-1; D not resolved. From germline, CDR1 is SQVTM and CDR2 ANQGSEA. CDR3 length: 15 amino acids. Trimming left V 6 bases short and J 4 bases short, with 19 bases between.

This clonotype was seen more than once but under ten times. The CDR3 region has the DNA TGTGCCAGCAGCCAAGAGCGGGGACGCACAGATACGCAGTATTTT. Its protein product is CASSQERGRTDTQYF. The chain carries TRBV4-2 and TRBJ2-3; D possibly corresponds to TRBD2 (6 bases). The CDR3 is made up of 15 amino acids. The V end lost 0 bases, the J end lost 1 base, and 8 bases lay between the germline ends. The germline V gene has CDR1 LGHNA and CDR2 YNFKEQ.

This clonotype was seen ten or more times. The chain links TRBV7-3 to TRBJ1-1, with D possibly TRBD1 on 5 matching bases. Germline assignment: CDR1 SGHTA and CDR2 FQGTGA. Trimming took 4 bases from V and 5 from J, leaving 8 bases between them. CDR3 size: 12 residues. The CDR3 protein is CASSWGGTEAFF. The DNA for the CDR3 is TGTGCCAGCAGCTGGGGGGGGACTGAAGCTTTCTTT.

CDR3 residues: CASSPPMGQGNTEAFF. CDR3 DNA: TGTGCCAGCAGCCCACCCATGGGGCAGGGTAACACTGAAGCTTTCTTT. V usage is TRBV7-6 and J usage is TRBJ1-1; D may be TRBD1 (5 bases). The CDR3 spans 16 residues. Trimming cost V 5 bases and J 2 bases, with 18 bases left between them. Germline loops: CDR1 SGHVS, CDR2 FNYEAQ.

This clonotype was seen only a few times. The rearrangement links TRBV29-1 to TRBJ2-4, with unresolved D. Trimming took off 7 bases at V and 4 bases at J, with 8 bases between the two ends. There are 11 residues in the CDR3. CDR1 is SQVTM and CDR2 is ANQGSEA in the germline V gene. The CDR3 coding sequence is TGCAGCGCCGACCGGAAAAACATTCAGTACTTC. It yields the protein CSADRKNIQYF.

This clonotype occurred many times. CDR3 residues: CASAWTKNIQYF. CDR3 DNA sequence: TGTGCCAGCGCCTGGACCAAAAACATTCAGTACTTC. This chain links TRBV7-2 with TRBJ2-4; D ambiguous. V was trimmed by 8 bases and J by 2 bases, leaving 7 bases between them. The CDR3 runs to 12 residues. Germline CDR1 reads SGHTA; CDR2 reads FQGNSA.

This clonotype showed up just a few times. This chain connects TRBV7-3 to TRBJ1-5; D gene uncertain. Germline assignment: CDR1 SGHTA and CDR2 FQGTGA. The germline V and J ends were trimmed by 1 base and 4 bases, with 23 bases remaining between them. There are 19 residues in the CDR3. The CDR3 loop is CASSLSHICPSQGNQPQHF. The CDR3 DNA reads TGTGCCAGCAGCTTAAGCCATATATGCCCATCACAAGGAAATCAGCCCCAGCATTTT.

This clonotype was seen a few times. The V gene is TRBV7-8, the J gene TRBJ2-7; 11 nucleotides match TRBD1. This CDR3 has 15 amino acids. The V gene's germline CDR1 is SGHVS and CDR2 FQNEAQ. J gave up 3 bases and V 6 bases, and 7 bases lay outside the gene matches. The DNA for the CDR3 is TGTGCCAGCAGTTCTGGACAGGGGGCCCGCTACGAGCAGTACTTC. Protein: CASSSGQGARYEQYF.

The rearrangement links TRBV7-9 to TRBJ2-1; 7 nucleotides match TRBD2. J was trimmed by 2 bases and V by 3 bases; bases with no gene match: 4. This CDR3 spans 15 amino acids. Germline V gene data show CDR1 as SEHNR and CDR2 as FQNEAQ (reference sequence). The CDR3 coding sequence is TGTGCCAGCAGCTTTTCCAGCGGGACCTACAATGAGCAGTTCTTC. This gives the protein CASSFSSGTYNEQFF.

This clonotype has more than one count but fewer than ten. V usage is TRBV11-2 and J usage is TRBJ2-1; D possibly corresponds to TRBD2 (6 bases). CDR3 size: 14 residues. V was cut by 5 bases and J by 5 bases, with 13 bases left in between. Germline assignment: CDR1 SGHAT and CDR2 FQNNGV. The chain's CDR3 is CASSRLGGDNEQFF. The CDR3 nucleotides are TGTGCCAGCAGCCGGCTAGGAGGGGACAATGAGCAGTTCTTC.

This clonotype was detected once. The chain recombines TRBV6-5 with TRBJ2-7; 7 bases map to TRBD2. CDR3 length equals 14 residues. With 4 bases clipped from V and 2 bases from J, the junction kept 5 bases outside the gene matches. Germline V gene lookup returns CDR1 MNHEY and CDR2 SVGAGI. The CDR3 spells CASSSLLATYEQYF. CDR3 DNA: TGTGCCAGCAGTTCTCTACTAGCGACCTACGAGCAGTACTTC.

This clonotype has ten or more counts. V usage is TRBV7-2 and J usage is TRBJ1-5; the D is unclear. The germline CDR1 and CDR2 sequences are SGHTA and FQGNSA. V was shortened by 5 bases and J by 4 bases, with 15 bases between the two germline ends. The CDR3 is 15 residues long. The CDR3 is CASSQWAGGNQPQHF. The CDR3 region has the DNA TGTGCCAGCAGCCAGTGGGCAGGCGGGAATCAGCCCCAGCATTTT.

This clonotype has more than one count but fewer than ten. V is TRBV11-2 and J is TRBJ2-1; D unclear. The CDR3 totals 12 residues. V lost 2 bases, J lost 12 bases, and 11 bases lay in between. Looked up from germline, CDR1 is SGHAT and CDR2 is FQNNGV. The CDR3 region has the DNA TGTGCCAGCAGCTTACGGAACAGTCCGCAGTTCTTC. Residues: CASSLRNSPQFF.

As DNA, the CDR3 is TGTGCCAGCAGGGACGGGACTAGCGGGAGAACAGATACGCAGTATTTT. This encodes CASRDGTSGRTDTQYF. The chain carries TRBV2 and TRBJ2-3; 14 bases map to TRBD2. This CDR3 has 16 residues. Germline CDR1 and CDR2: SNHLY and FYNNEI. V dropped 6 bases and J dropped 3; count of bases not matched to a gene: 5.

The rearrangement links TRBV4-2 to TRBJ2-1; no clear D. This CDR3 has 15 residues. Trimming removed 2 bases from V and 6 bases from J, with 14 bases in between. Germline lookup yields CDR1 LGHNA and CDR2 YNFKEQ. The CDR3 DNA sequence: TGTGCCAGCAGCCAACGATTAGACCCCTCCAATGAGCAGTTCTTC. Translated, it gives CASSQRLDPSNEQFF.

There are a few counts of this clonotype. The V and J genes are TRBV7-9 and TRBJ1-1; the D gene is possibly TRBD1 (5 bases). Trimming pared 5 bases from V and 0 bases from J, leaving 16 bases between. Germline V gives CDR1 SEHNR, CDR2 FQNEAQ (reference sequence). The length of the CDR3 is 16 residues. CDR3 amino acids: CASSPEGFPMNTEAFF. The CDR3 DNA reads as TGTGCCAGCAGCCCAGAGGGGTTCCCTATGAACACTGAAGCTTTCTTT.

The CDR3 DNA is TGCGCCAGCAGCCCAAGAAGCCCCGGAGTGGAGCAGTACTTC. It yields the protein CASSPRSPGVEQYF. The J gene is TRBJ2-7, the V gene TRBV4-1; D ambiguous. The CDR3 is 14 residues long. V was clipped by 4 bases and J by 7 bases, with 17 bases between them. CDR1 is MGHRA, CDR2 YSYEKL, per germline.

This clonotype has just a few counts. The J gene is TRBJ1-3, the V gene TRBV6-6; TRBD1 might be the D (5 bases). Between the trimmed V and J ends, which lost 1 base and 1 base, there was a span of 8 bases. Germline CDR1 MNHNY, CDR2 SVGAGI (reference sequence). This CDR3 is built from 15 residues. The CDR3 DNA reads TGTGCCAGCAGTTACTTCAGGGTGTCTGGAAACACCATATATTTT. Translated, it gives CASSYFRVSGNTIYF.

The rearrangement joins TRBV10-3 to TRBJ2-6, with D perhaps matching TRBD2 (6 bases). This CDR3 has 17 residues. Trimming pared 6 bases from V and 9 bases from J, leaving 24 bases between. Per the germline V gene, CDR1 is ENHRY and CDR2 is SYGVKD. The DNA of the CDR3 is TGTGCCATCAGCCCTGGGGGGTCGTCCTGGAGAGTCAACGTCCTGACTTTC. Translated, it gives CAISPGGSSWRVNVLTF.

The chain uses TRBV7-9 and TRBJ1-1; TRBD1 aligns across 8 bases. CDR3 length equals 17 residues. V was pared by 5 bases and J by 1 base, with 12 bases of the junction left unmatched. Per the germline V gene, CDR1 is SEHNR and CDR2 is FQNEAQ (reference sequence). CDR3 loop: CASSPLDRQGTNTEAFF. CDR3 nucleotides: TGTGCCAGCAGCCCGTTAGATCGACAGGGGACGAACACTGAAGCTTTCTTT.

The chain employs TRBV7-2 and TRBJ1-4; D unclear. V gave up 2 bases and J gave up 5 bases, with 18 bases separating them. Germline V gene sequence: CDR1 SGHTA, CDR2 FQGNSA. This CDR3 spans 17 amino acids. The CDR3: CASSLTLSGVPNEKLFF. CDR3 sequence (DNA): TGTGCCAGCAGCTTAACCTTATCTGGGGTCCCCAATGAAAAACTGTTTTTT.

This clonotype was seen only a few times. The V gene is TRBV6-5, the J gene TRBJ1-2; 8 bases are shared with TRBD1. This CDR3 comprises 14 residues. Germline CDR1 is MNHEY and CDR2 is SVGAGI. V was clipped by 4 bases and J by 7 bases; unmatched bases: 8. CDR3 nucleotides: TGTGCCAGCAGTTCTCTATCCGGGACAGGTGGCTACACCTTC. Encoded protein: CASSSLSGTGGYTF.